The T cell receptor (beta chain) under discussion was sequenced for a study of cytomegalovirus exposure and HLA in healthy donors. Primers for the PCR totalled 60 Vbeta and 13 Jbeta. The assay was immunoSEQ multiplex PCR, and TCRdb's table has in-frame clones only and misses some. In the table there are 65,000 to 85,000 clones, around 66% of which are singletons. The junction had 7 bases not matched to a gene; V was cut back by 5 bases and J by 1 base. Germline V gives CDR1 SEHNR, CDR2 FQNEAQ (reference sequence). The CDR3 contains 16 residues. At sampling all donors were nominally healthy, likely with unrecorded immune exposures.

The source is a male donor in good health and CMV-seropositive. The V gene is TRBV7-9, the J gene TRBJ2-4; TRBD2 aligns across 8 bases. The source material was PBMCs. The CDR3 reads CASSLGLDTAKNIQYF. The CDR3 DNA follows: TGTGCCAGCAGCCTGGGACTAGACACGGCCAAAAACATTCAGTACTTC.